The count of the clone carrying this T cell receptor beta chain is one. The target antigen is unknown. This CDR3 spans 14 amino acids. The sample originates from a study of graft-versus-host responses after intestinal transplantation. On the study more broadly: All recipients were transplanted with multivisceral, liver-intestinal, or isolated intestinal grafts.

Produced via immunoSEQ multiplex PCR; TCRdb's table is partial and in-frame only. This sample has some 86,000 clones, with about nine tenths found just once. This TCR was recovered from a human donor who was the organ donor for an intestinal transplant. The sample consisted of unstimulated CD4+ T cells sorted from spleen or lymph node cells, taken before transplant. V gene TRBV21-1 combines with J gene TRBJ2-7; the table's D call, TRBD1, was not checked against the DNA. TRBV21-1 is a pseudogene locus. This chain's CDR3 is CASSVPEHTYEQYF. As DNA, the CDR3 is TGTGCCAGCAGCGTACCAGAACATACCTACGAGCAGTACTTC.